Given below is one T cell receptor beta chain in context. Its antigen is undetermined. The sample is drawn from a study of cytomegalovirus exposure and HLA in healthy donors. CDR3 length: 15 amino acids. CDR1 is ENHRY, CDR2 SYGVKD, per germline. V dropped 3 bases and J dropped 2 bases, with 14 bases sitting between them. Study-wide results and limits: In vitro experiments confirmed that a few CMV-associated chains were specific for CMV antigens.

The PCR made use of 60 Vbeta and 13 Jbeta primers. Libraries were prepared by immunoSEQ multiplex PCR; TCRdb keeps only in-frame clonotypes and omits some of them. The sample gives 150,000 or so clones, about 8.9% of which show up once; 1.8% is in the top ten. The chain employs TRBV10-3 and TRBJ2-7; tentatively, D is TRBD2 (5 bases). The sequence derives from a man aged 50-59 years in good health and CMV-seronegative. Source material: PBMCs. CDR3 DNA sequence: TGTGCCATCAGTGACGAGGGCAGGCCCACCTACGAGCAGTACTTC. This translates into CAISDEGRPTYEQYF.